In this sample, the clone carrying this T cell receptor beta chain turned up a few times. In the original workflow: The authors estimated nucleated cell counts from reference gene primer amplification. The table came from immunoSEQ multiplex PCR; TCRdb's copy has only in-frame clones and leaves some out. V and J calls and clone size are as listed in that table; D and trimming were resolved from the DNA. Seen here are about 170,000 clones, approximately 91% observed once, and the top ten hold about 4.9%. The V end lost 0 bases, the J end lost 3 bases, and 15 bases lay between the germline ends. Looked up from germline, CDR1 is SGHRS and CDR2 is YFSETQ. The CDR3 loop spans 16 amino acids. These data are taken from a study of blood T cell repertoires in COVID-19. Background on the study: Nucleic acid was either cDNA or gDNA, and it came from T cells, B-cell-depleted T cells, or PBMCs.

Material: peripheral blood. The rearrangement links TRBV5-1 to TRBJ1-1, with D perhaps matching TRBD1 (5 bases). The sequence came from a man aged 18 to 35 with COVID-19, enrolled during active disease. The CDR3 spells CASSLDLAGLYTEAFF. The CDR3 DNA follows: TGCGCCAGCAGCTTGGACCTAGCGGGGCTTTACACTGAAGCTTTCTTT.